This T cell receptor beta chain came from a study of T cells in Graves' hyperthyroidism and ophthalmopathy. It was uncontrolled infection, other autoimmune disease, pregnancy or lactation that excluded patients. Before ophthalmopathy appeared, progressors gave blood at initial hyperthyroidism diagnosis. Losses at the gene ends were 4 bases for V and 4 bases for J; bases not matched to a gene: 12. The CDR3 is made up of 17 amino acids. Germline CDR1 reads SNHLY; CDR2 reads FYNNEI. This clonotype was observed a few times. Amplification of TCR beta CDR3 regions was performed using RNA transcripts as template. The HTBI set primed first-round TCR CDR3 RT-PCR. TCRdb reprocessed the multiplex PCR reads via MiXCR and lists one record per CDR3 protein. This sample has more than 20,000 distinct CDR3 sequences; under 55% occur once, and the top ten carry 25%.

V and J are TRBV2 and TRBJ1-5; TRBD1 matches 8 bases. Sequences were obtained from blood. The receptor comes from a woman aged 35 to 49 with Graves' hyperthyroidism that later progressed to Graves' ophthalmopathy. Written as DNA, the CDR3 is TGTGCCAGCAGTGTAGAGGTTCCTGGACAGGGAAATCAGCCCCAGCATTTT. Translated: CASSVEVPGQGNQPQHF.